These 2 T cell receptor beta chains share one sample of origin, sequenced in a study of T cell changes during pregnancy in multiple sclerosis. Method: immunoSEQ multiplex PCR; TCRdb's copy keeps in-frame clones and lacks some. The sample has some 60,000 clones, 93% seen once. The sample consisted of peripheral blood, taken after pregnancy. The receptor source for this set is a female donor with multiple sclerosis, enrolled in a pregnancy study.

This sequence joins TRBV4-2 and TRBJ1-2; tentative D call: TRBD1 (6 bases). Between the trimmed V and J ends, which lost 6 bases and 8 bases, there was a span of 16 bases. Germline V gene lookup returns CDR1 LGHNA and CDR2 YNFKEQ. The CDR3 loop spans 13 amino acids. In DNA, the CDR3 is TGTGCCAGCAGACAAAGCACAGGGCTGGGCTACACCTTC. Translated: CASRQSTGLGYTF.

This clone was seen only a few times. This chain connects TRBV30 to TRBJ1-1, with D unresolved. The length of the CDR3 is 14 residues. Deletions cut 0 bases from V and 1 base from J, with 9 bases between. The germline V gene has CDR1 GTSNPN and CDR2 SVGIG (reference sequence). DNA of the CDR3: TGTGCCTGGAGTGTAGAACATACGAACACTGAAGCTTTCTTT. Amino acid sequence: CAWSVEHTNTEAFF.